This T cell receptor beta chain appears in the sequencing data of a study of high-grade serous ovarian cancer treatment subgroups. Measured with immunoSEQ multiplex PCR; TCRdb has only the in-frame clones, and not every one. The sample records more than 8,000 clones, about 76% being singletons. Tumor tissue was taken before any definitive surgery or chemotherapy was given. The V gene lost 1 base and the J gene lost 4 bases, with 4 bases spanning the gap. The CDR3 is made up of 12 amino acids. Per the germline V gene, CDR1 is SGHTA and CDR2 is FQGNSA. The clonotype originates from a human donor with high-grade serous ovarian cancer. The chain couples TRBV7-2 to TRBJ1-1, with no clear D. What was sequenced was tumor tissue. The CDR3 DNA is TGTGCCAGCAGCTTAGGGCGCACTGAAGCTTTCTTT. Protein product: CASSLGRTEAFF.